One and the same sample provided the 22 T cell receptor beta chains below, sequenced in a study of EBV T-cell therapy then PD-1 blockade in nasopharyngeal carcinoma. These receptors are not linked to any known antigen. As for time point: 266 days after commencement of treatment, after nivolumab therapy. Indicated treatment: AdE1-LMPpoly-expanded autologous EBV-specific T-cell therapy followed by anti-PD-1 nivolumab. Profiled with immunoSEQ multiplex PCR; TCRdb holds only in-frame clones, not every one. The sample contains tens of thousands of clones, under 90% of which appear only once. The sequencing here drew on CD8+ T cells from blood, taken at day 266 from a patient whose treatment included autologous EBV-specific T cells and nivolumab. These receptors all stem from a man in his forties or fifties with nasopharyngeal carcinoma.

The chain links TRBV27 to TRBJ2-3; D is possibly TRBD1 (5 bases). CDR1 and CDR2 (germline): MNHEY, SMNVEV (reference sequence). The CDR3 consists of 14 residues. The V end was cut by 5 bases, the J end by 2 bases, with 11 bases between. In nucleotides, the CDR3 is TGTGCCAGCAGTCCCTACAGGAACACAGATACGCAGTATTTT. Residues: CASSPYRNTDTQYF.

V is TRBV30 and J is TRBJ1-1; D call uncertain. Per germline, CDR1 GTSNPN and CDR2 SVGIG (reference sequence). The V gene lost 7 bases and the J gene lost 3 bases, with 12 bases spanning the gap. The CDR3 length is 12 residues. CDR3 loop: CALKGSDTEAFF. CDR3 nucleotide sequence: TGTGCCTTGAAGGGCTCGGACACTGAAGCTTTCTTT.

The V call is TRBV5-1, the J call TRBJ2-7, with 7 bases aligning to TRBD2. Per the germline V gene, CDR1 is SGHRS and CDR2 is YFSETQ. The trim removed 4 bases at V and 3 bases at J, leaving 7 bases unmatched. The CDR3 length is 14 residues. The CDR3 loop reads CASSPGTTVYEQYF. The CDR3 DNA sequence: TGCGCCAGCAGCCCCGGGACTACCGTCTACGAGCAGTACTTC.

This chain uses TRBV9 with TRBJ2-3; no clear D gene. This CDR3 spans 15 amino acids. V dropped 0 bases and J dropped 2 bases, with 10 bases sitting between them. Germline lookup yields CDR1 SGDLS and CDR2 YYNGEE. CDR3 DNA sequence: TGTGCCAGCAGCGTAGATCCTAAGACCACAGATACGCAGTATTTT. Protein sequence: CASSVDPKTTDTQYF.

The V and J genes are TRBV6-2 or TRBV6-3 and TRBJ2-1; 9 bases are shared with TRBD1. The CDR3 has 14 amino acids. With 0 bases clipped from V and 9 bases from J, the junction kept 3 bases outside the gene matches. The germline V gene has CDR1 MNHEY and CDR2 SVGEGT. The CDR3 here is CASSYSGTGIEQFF. CDR3 bases: TGTGCCAGCAGTTACTCGGGGACAGGGATTGAGCAGTTCTTC.

V usage is TRBV27 and J usage is TRBJ2-3, with TRBD2 identical over 7 bases. Per the germline V gene, CDR1 is MNHEY and CDR2 is SMNVEV (reference sequence). The CDR3 runs to 15 residues. V shed 3 bases and J 4 bases; nucleotides not matched to a gene: 7. The CDR3 DNA reads TGTGCCAGCAGTTTGTCGAGCGGGGCCTCAGATACGCAGTATTTT. Encoded protein: CASSLSSGASDTQYF.

The count of this clone is one. The chain has TRBV5-6 and TRBJ1-4, with TRBD1 matching 8 bases. Germline values: CDR1 SGHDT, CDR2 YYEEEE. The J segment lost 8 bases and the V segment lost 4 bases, leaving 7 bases of the junction unmatched. The CDR3 runs 14 residues. CDR3 DNA: TGTGCCAGCAGCACGGGACAGGTGACGGAAAAACTGTTTTTT. Translating it yields CASSTGQVTEKLFF. The entire variable domain, with the rest obtained from reference TRBV5-6 and TRBJ1-4, is as follows: DAGVTQSPTHLIKTRGQQVTLRCSPKSGHDTVSWYQQALGQGPQFIFQYYEEEERQRGNFPDRFSGHQFPNYSSELNVNALLLGDSALYLCASSTGQVTEKLFFGSGTQLSVL.

In its sample, this clone was seen once. The genes are TRBV15 and TRBJ2-3, with D maybe TRBD1 (6 bases). The germline V and J ends were trimmed by 6 bases and 4 bases, with 14 bases remaining between them. The CDR3 runs to 14 residues. Per the germline V gene, CDR1 is LNHNV and CDR2 is YYDKDF (reference sequence). The CDR3 DNA reads TGTGCCACCAGTTCAGGACAGAGTGCAGATACGCAGTATTTT. This sequence encodes CATSSGQSADTQYF.

The chain links TRBV5-1 to TRBJ2-7, with D perhaps given as TRBD1 or TRBD2 (5 bases each). Germline CDR1 is SGHRS and CDR2 is YFSETQ. This CDR3 comprises 13 residues. V gave up 4 bases and J gave up 1 base, with 9 bases separating them. The CDR3 sequence is CASSRDGSYEQYF. Written as DNA, the CDR3 is TGCGCCAGCAGCCGGGACGGTTCCTACGAGCAGTACTTC. Looking up the rest from reference TRBV5-1 and TRBJ2-7 gives the full variable domain: KAGVTQTPRYLIKTRGQQVTLSCSPISGHRSVSWYQQTPGQGLQFLFEYFSETQRNKGNFPGRFSGRQFSNSRSEMNVSTLELGDSALYLCASSRDGSYEQYFGPGTRLTVT.

A remark on this clone: Other DNA sequences of this sample code for an identical CDR3. J is TRBJ2-7 and V is TRBV27; D perhaps matches TRBD1 (5 bases). The CDR3 is made up of 13 amino acids. Trimming took off 5 bases at V and 0 bases at J, with 8 bases between the two ends. Germline V gene lookup returns CDR1 MNHEY and CDR2 SMNVEV (reference sequence). CDR3 coding DNA: TGTGCCAGCAGTCCCCAGGGCTCCTACGAGCAGTACTTC. Translated, it gives CASSPQGSYEQYF.

The chain has TRBV29-1 and TRBJ2-5; 7 positions agree with TRBD1. The DNA end is more similar to TRBJ2-7, so the J call may be wrong. CDR3 length: 12 amino acids. Germline V gives CDR1 SQVTM, CDR2 ANQGSEA. CDR3: CSVVGQSYEQYF. The CDR3 DNA sequence: TGCAGCGTTGTGGGACAGAGCTACGAGCAGTACTTC.

This clone is medium-sized in the sample. The V and J genes are TRBV15 and TRBJ1-3; D is unclear. CDR3 length: 16 amino acids. V lost 1 base and J lost 1, with 11 bases in between. Germline V lookup: CDR1 LNHNV, CDR2 YYDKDF (reference sequence). CDR3 sequence reads: CATSRAQDGSGNTIYF. CDR3 nucleotides: TGTGCCACCAGCAGAGCCCAGGACGGATCTGGAAACACCATATATTTT. Drawing the rest from reference TRBV15 and TRBJ1-3, the complete variable domain is DAMVIQNPRYQVTQFGKPVTLSCSQTLNHNVMYWYQQKSSQAPKLLFHYYDKDFNNEADTPDNFQSRRPNTSFCFLDIRSPGLGDTAMYLCATSRAQDGSGNTIYFGEGSWLTVV.

This rearrangement joins TRBV28 to TRBJ2-7; 8 nucleotides line up with TRBD2. The CDR3 consists of 14 residues. The germline V gene encodes CDR1 MDHEN and CDR2 SYDVKM. The V gene end was trimmed by 11 bases and the J gene end by 0 bases; junction bases not matched to a gene: 9. CDR3 residues: CAGAGGGSSYEQYF. For the CDR3, the DNA is TGTGCCGGCGCCGGGGGGGGCAGCTCCTACGAGCAGTACTTC.

V is TRBV24-1 and J is TRBJ2-7, with 9 bases that match TRBD1. The germline gives CDR1 KGHDR, CDR2 SFDVKD. V lost 2 bases, J lost 6 bases, and 4 bases stayed unmatched. The CDR3 is 14 amino acids. As DNA, the CDR3 is TGTGCCACCAGTGATTCAGGACAGGGGCGCGAGCAGTACTTC. This codes for CATSDSGQGREQYF.

This clone was recorded once. The J gene is TRBJ2-4, the V gene TRBV4-3, with TRBD1 as a possible D gene (5 bases). This CDR3 contains 15 residues. The ends were cut back, 3 bases at V and 0 bases at J, with 9 bases in the middle. Germline CDR1 reads LGHNA; CDR2 reads YSLEER. The DNA for the CDR3 is TGCGCCAGCAGCCATCCACAGGTAGCCAAAAACATTCAGTACTTC. Translation: CASSHPQVAKNIQYF.

V and J are TRBV27 and TRBJ1-1, with a weak D call TRBD1 (5 bases). This CDR3 has 14 residues. CDR1 and CDR2 from the germline V gene are MNHEY and SMNVEV (reference sequence). The V end was cut by 6 bases, the J end by 1 base, with 12 bases between. DNA for the CDR3: TGTGCCAGCAGCCGGGGGTCGGCGAACACTGAAGCTTTCTTT. Protein sequence: CASSRGSANTEAFF.

This clone was seen more than once but under ten times. The rearrangement joins TRBV29-1 to TRBJ1-1; D gene unclear. This CDR3 comprises 15 residues. The ends were cut back, 0 bases at V and 0 bases at J, with 11 bases in the middle. Germline values: CDR1 SQVTM, CDR2 ANQGSEA. CDR3 amino acids: CSVEEGNSVNTEAFF. DNA for the CDR3: TGCAGCGTTGAAGAAGGGAACAGCGTGAACACTGAAGCTTTCTTT. Looking up the rest from reference TRBV29-1 and TRBJ1-1 gives the full variable domain: SAVISQKPSRDICQRGTSLTIQCQVDSQVTMMFWYRQQPGQSLTLIATANQGSEATYESGFVIDKFPISRPNLTFSTLTVSNMSPEDSSIYLCSVEEGNSVNTEAFFGQGTRLTVV.

V and J are TRBV7-8 and TRBJ2-1, with D unclear. The CDR3 extends over 12 amino acids. The ends were cut back, 5 bases at V and 8 bases at J, with 10 bases in the middle. In germline, CDR1 is SGHVS, CDR2 FQNEAQ. CDR3 in amino acids: CASSPRSHEQFF. Here the CDR3 DNA reads TGTGCCAGCAGCCCCCGGAGCCATGAGCAGTTCTTC.

This clone has a handful of counts. The junction departs from the called germline gene at one end, perhaps through a read error. V gene TRBV14 combines with J gene TRBJ1-3; D is undetermined. Germline V gives CDR1 SGHDN, CDR2 FVKESK. CDR3 size: 13 residues. CDR3 in DNA: TGTGCCAGCAGCCAAATCCGTGGAGACACCATATATTTT. Its translation: CASSQIRGDTIYF.

This chain uses TRBV6-2 or TRBV6-3 with TRBJ1-6, with D perhaps matching TRBD1 (5 bases). The length of the CDR3 is 14 residues. Trimming removed 5 bases at V and 9 bases at J, with 14 bases between. Looked up from germline, CDR1 is MNHEY and CDR2 is SVGEGT. The CDR3 coding sequence is TGTGCCAGCAGTCTCTACCAGGGAAGTTCACCCCTCCACTTT. Protein sequence: CASSLYQGSSPLHF.

The chain uses TRBV5-8 and TRBJ1-4; possibly TRBD1 for D (6 bases). V shed 4 bases and J shed 3 bases, with 13 bases lying between them. CDR3 length: 15 amino acids. The germline V gene encodes CDR1 SGHTS and CDR2 YDEGEE. The CDR3 coding sequence is TGTGCCAGCAGCCCCCGGACAGCCCCTAATGAAAAACTGTTTTTT. Translation: CASSPRTAPNEKLFF.

The chain is built from TRBV19 and TRBJ1-5; 8 positions match TRBD1. J was trimmed by 0 bases and V by 5 bases; bases with no gene match: 3. The length of the CDR3 is 15 residues. Germline V gives CDR1 LNHDA, CDR2 SQIVND (reference sequence). Here the CDR3 reads CASSVGQASNQPQHF. The CDR3 DNA is TGTGCCAGTAGTGTGGGACAGGCTAGCAATCAGCCCCAGCATTTT.